This note documents a single TCR beta chain sequence. Germline values: CDR1 SGHNT, CDR2 YYREEE (reference sequence). The CDR3 is 15 residues long. V lost 3 bases and J lost 6; bases outside the gene matches: 4. The data originate from a study of T cells in Graves' hyperthyroidism and ophthalmopathy. Researchers amplified the TCR beta CDR3 regions from RNA transcripts. The HTBI primer set drove a first-round RT-PCR of the TCR CDR3. TCRdb recomputed calls from the multiplex PCR reads with MiXCR, one row per CDR3 protein. The sample comprises approximately 620,000 distinct CDR3 sequences, approximately 15% of which are singletons, and about 5.8% rests with the top ten.

Sequencing was carried out using blood. The chain links TRBV5-4 to TRBJ2-4; 12 positions agree with TRBD1. The sequence came from a woman in her 30s with Graves' hyperthyroidism that later progressed to Graves' ophthalmopathy. The CDR3 here is CASSSGTGGANIQYF. CDR3 DNA sequence: TGTGCCAGCAGCTCCGGGACAGGGGGCGCAAACATTCAGTACTTC.